The rows below give T cell receptor beta chains drawn from one sample of a study of PD-1 blockade in classical Hodgkin lymphoma. The method was immunoSEQ multiplex PCR; TCRdb's version includes in-frame clones alone and lacks a portion of them. Of around 21,000 clones in the sample, about 87% were seen once. This specimen consisted of CD8+ T cells from blood, obtained before the fourth cycle of nivolumab. These receptors all come from a human donor with classical Hodgkin lymphoma. Both conserved end residues are part of each CDR3. A D gene is named only where the DNA matches it firmly. The size entry is marked missing in some rows and otherwise reads once, few, many or a size class.

. | TRBJ1-2 | 13 | . | TRBV5-6 | TGTGCCAGCAGCCCCCCAGTAAACTATGGCTACACCTTC | CASSPPVNYGYTF
TRBD1 | TRBJ2-5 | 16 | once | TRBV28 | TGTGCCAGCAGTTTATACAGGGGCGCCGGCGAAGAGACCCAGTACTTC | CASSLYRGAGEETQYF
. | TRBJ2-2 | 15 | . | TRBV13 | TGTGCCAGCAGCTTAGTTTCAGGGAACACCGGGGAGCTGTTTTTT | CASSLVSGNTGELFF
TRBD1 | TRBJ2-2 | 18 | once | TRBV28 | TGTGCCAGCAACACAGACAGGGCCCTTTTCTCGAACACCGGGGAGCTGTTTTTT | CASNTDRALFSNTGELFF
. | TRBJ1-1 | 16 | . | TRBV28 | TGTGCCAGCAGTTTTTACCCCATTGGGTTGAACACTGAAGCTTTCTTT | CASSFYPIGLNTEAFF
. | TRBJ2-7 | 11 | . | TRBV20-1 | TGCAGTGCTCCGTGGGCGGGTGAGCAGTACTTC | CSAPWAGEQYF
. | TRBJ1-3 | 15 | . | TRBV6-6 | TGTGCCAGCAGTCGACGACAGGATTCAAGAAACACCATATATTTT | CASSRRQDSRNTIYF
. | TRBJ2-1 | 15 | . | TRBV7-3 | TGTGCCAGCAGCTCTACAGGGAATCCTTCCAATGAGCAGTTCTTC | CASSSTGNPSNEQFF
TRBD2 | TRBJ2-1 | 16 | . | TRBV28 | TGTGCCAGCAGCAACGGACTAGCGGGAGGGCCGGATGAGCAGTTCTTC | CASSNGLAGGPDEQFF
. | TRBJ1-1 | 13 | . | TRBV7-9 | TGTGCCAGCAGCTTAAGTCCAGGTGATGAAGCTTTCTTT | CASSLSPGDEAFF
. | TRBJ1-1 | 16 | . | TRBV29-1 | TGCAGCGTTGAAGCGTTTCTGGGCAGTATGAACACTGAAGCTTTCTTT | CSVEAFLGSMNTEAFF
TRBD2 | TRBJ2-3 | 21 | . | TRBV7-6 | TGTGCCAGCAGCTCCGCCGACGGCCCGGGACTAGCGGGAGGGCCATCAGATACGCAGTATTTT | CASSSADGPGLAGGPSDTQYF
TRBD1 | TRBJ1-4 | 17 | . | TRBV5-8 | TGTGCCAGCAGCTCGTCCCGGGACAGGGCCGGCAATGAAAAACTGTTTTTT | CASSSSRDRAGNEKLFF